These T cell receptor beta chains were read from a single sample in a study of response to subunit inactivated influenza vaccine. TCRdb independently ran MiXCR on the RT-PCR reads; one entry per CDR3 protein. Among about 780,000 distinct CDR3 sequences, 15% to 20% were seen once, and the ten largest hold about a tenth. Material: PBMCs from blood, obtained 4 to 6 days after vaccination. All receptors come from a man aged 45 to 65 who received an inactivated influenza vaccine. Both conserved end residues are part of each CDR3. Each record gives: J gene, clone size, CDR3 length, V gene, D gene, CDR3 protein, CDR3 DNA. The D gene is left open where the match is weak. The size of a clone is reported for some rows only, either as once, few or many, or as a class for expanded clones.

j_gene: TRBJ2-2; abundance: few; len: 13; v_gene: TRBV24-1; d_gene: NA; CDR3aa: CATSDSAPEELFF; CDR3nt: TGTGCCACCAGTGATTCGGCCCCGGAGGAGCTGTTTTTT
j_gene: TRBJ2-2; abundance: few; len: 14; v_gene: TRBV9; d_gene: TRBD1; CDR3aa: CASSGKGATGELFF; CDR3nt: TGTGCCAGCAGCGGGAAGGGGGCTACCGGGGAGCTGTTTTTT
j_gene: TRBJ2-2; abundance: NA; len: 16; v_gene: TRBV4-2; d_gene: NA; CDR3aa: CASSHPGRMNTGELFF; CDR3nt: TGTGCCAGCAGCCACCCGGGACGGATGAACACCGGGGAGCTGTTTTTT
j_gene: TRBJ2-3; abundance: few; len: 13; v_gene: TRBV12-3/TRBV12-4; d_gene: NA; CDR3aa: CASRPLASDTQYF; CDR3nt: TGTGCCAGCAGACCCCTAGCATCCGATACGCAGTATTTT
j_gene: TRBJ2-5; abundance: NA; len: 15; v_gene: TRBV5-1; d_gene: NA; CDR3aa: CASSLSGGPQETQYF; CDR3nt: TGCGCCAGCAGCTTGAGCGGCGGGCCGCAAGAGACCCAGTACTTC
j_gene: TRBJ1-2; abundance: NA; len: 15; v_gene: TRBV12-3/TRBV12-4; d_gene: NA; CDR3aa: CASSLVVGYGTGYTF; CDR3nt: TGTGCCAGCAGTTTAGTCGTGGGGTACGGGACTGGCTACACCTTC
j_gene: TRBJ2-1; abundance: many; len: 13; v_gene: TRBV7-7; d_gene: NA; CDR3aa: CASSLDRHNEQFF; CDR3nt: TGTGCTAGCAGCTTGGACCGGCACAATGAGCAGTTCTTC
j_gene: TRBJ2-3; abundance: NA; len: 15; v_gene: TRBV4-2; d_gene: NA; CDR3aa: CASSQAAWDQNTRYF; CDR3nt: TGTGCCAGCAGCCAAGCGGCCTGGGACCAGAATACGCGGTATTTT
j_gene: TRBJ2-3; abundance: NA; len: 13; v_gene: TRBV10-3; d_gene: NA; CDR3aa: CAISDTDTDTQYF; CDR3nt: TGTGCCATCAGTGATACAGACACAGATACGCAGTATTTT
j_gene: TRBJ1-3; abundance: few; len: 13; v_gene: TRBV13; d_gene: NA; CDR3aa: CATGVGSGNTIYF; CDR3nt: TGTGCCACAGGAGTGGGCTCTGGAAACACCATATATTTT
j_gene: TRBJ2-1; abundance: NA; len: 16; v_gene: TRBV27; d_gene: TRBD2; CDR3aa: CASSLGTSGIGNEQFF; CDR3nt: TGTGCCAGCAGTTTGGGGACTAGCGGGATTGGCAATGAGCAGTTCTTC
j_gene: TRBJ2-7; abundance: NA; len: 12; v_gene: TRBV7-2; d_gene: NA; CDR3aa: CASSLGGRGQYF; CDR3nt: TGTGCCAGCAGCTTAGGAGGCCGCGGGCAGTACTTC
j_gene: TRBJ2-1; abundance: NA; len: 18; v_gene: TRBV4-1; d_gene: TRBD2; CDR3aa: CASSPGLAGMSSYNEQFF; CDR3nt: TGCGCCAGCAGCCCGGGACTAGCGGGGATGAGCTCCTACAATGAGCAGTTCTTC
j_gene: TRBJ2-3; abundance: many; len: 12; v_gene: TRBV10-3; d_gene: NA; CDR3aa: CAISQGPDTQYF; CDR3nt: TGTGCCATCAGTCAGGGACCAGATACGCAGTATTTT
j_gene: TRBJ2-5; abundance: few; len: 16; v_gene: TRBV18; d_gene: NA; CDR3aa: CASSLTRWQSQETQYF; CDR3nt: TGTGCCAGCTCACTTACGAGGTGGCAGTCGCAAGAGACCCAGTACTTC
j_gene: TRBJ1-5; abundance: few; len: 16; v_gene: TRBV15; d_gene: TRBD1; CDR3aa: CATSRGGTDYNQPQHF; CDR3nt: TGTGCCACCAGCAGAGGCGGGACAGACTACAATCAGCCCCAGCATTTT
j_gene: TRBJ1-6; abundance: NA; len: 14; v_gene: TRBV20-1; d_gene: TRBD1; CDR3aa: CSARGQGYNSPLHF; CDR3nt: TGCAGTGCTAGAGGACAGGGCTATAATTCACCCCTCCACTTT
j_gene: TRBJ2-7; abundance: NA; len: 13; v_gene: TRBV20-1; d_gene: TRBD1; CDR3aa: CSAAPGQTYEQYF; CDR3nt: TGCAGTGCCGCCCCGGGACAGACCTACGAGCAGTACTTC
j_gene: TRBJ2-6; abundance: NA; len: 15; v_gene: TRBV28; d_gene: NA; CDR3aa: CASSEHGAGANVLTF; CDR3nt: TGTGCCAGCAGTGAGCATGGGGCTGGGGCCAACGTCCTGACTTTC
j_gene: TRBJ2-7; abundance: many; len: 14; v_gene: TRBV20-1; d_gene: NA; CDR3aa: CSARGRRTSGEQYF; CDR3nt: TGCAGTGCAAGAGGGCGCAGGACCTCGGGTGAGCAGTACTTC
j_gene: TRBJ2-1; abundance: many; len: 14; v_gene: TRBV29-1; d_gene: TRBD1; CDR3aa: CSGRGTGSYNEQFF; CDR3nt: TGCAGTGGACGAGGGACAGGGTCCTACAATGAGCAGTTCTTC
j_gene: TRBJ2-7; abundance: many; len: 11; v_gene: TRBV7-9; d_gene: NA; CDR3aa: CASSLHYEQYF; CDR3nt: TGTGCCAGCAGCTTACACTACGAGCAGTACTTC
j_gene: TRBJ2-7; abundance: many; len: 13; v_gene: TRBV29-1; d_gene: TRBD1; CDR3aa: CSVEAGGPYEQYF; CDR3nt: TGCAGCGTTGAGGCAGGGGGCCCCTACGAGCAGTACTTC
j_gene: TRBJ2-3; abundance: few; len: 15; v_gene: TRBV7-3; d_gene: TRBD2; CDR3aa: CASSFGGRAGDTQYF; CDR3nt: TGTGCCAGCAGCTTCGGCGGGAGGGCCGGAGATACGCAGTATTTT
j_gene: TRBJ1-2; abundance: many; len: 12; v_gene: TRBV5-1; d_gene: NA; CDR3aa: CASSDNPGGYTF; CDR3nt: TGCGCCAGCAGCGACAACCCGGGGGGCTACACCTTC
j_gene: TRBJ2-7; abundance: few; len: 13; v_gene: TRBV7-2; d_gene: NA; CDR3aa: CASSFQITYEQYF; CDR3nt: TGTGCCAGCAGCTTTCAGATTACCTACGAGCAGTACTTC
j_gene: TRBJ2-3; abundance: NA; len: 14; v_gene: TRBV10-3; d_gene: NA; CDR3aa: CAISVGQGADTQYF; CDR3nt: TGTGCCATCAGTGTGGGCCAGGGTGCAGATACGCAGTATTTT
j_gene: TRBJ2-5; abundance: few; len: 11; v_gene: TRBV7-9; d_gene: NA; CDR3aa: CASSLERDQYF; CDR3nt: TGTGCCAGCAGCTTAGAAAGGGACCAGTACTTC
j_gene: TRBJ2-1; abundance: NA; len: 15; v_gene: TRBV6-2/TRBV6-3; d_gene: NA; CDR3aa: CANNVDGSSYNEQFF; CDR3nt: TGTGCCAACAACGTGGACGGATCCTCCTACAATGAGCAGTTCTTC
j_gene: TRBJ2-5; abundance: few; len: 14; v_gene: TRBV25-1; d_gene: NA; CDR3aa: CASSFIGGGETQYF; CDR3nt: TGTGCCAGCAGTTTTATTGGGGGCGGAGAGACCCAGTACTTC
j_gene: TRBJ2-3; abundance: NA; len: 15; v_gene: TRBV11-2; d_gene: NA; CDR3aa: CASSFQSASTDTQYF; CDR3nt: TGTGCCAGCAGCTTCCAGTCAGCTAGCACAGATACGCAGTATTTT